This TCR beta chain derives from a study of blood T cells in healthy people across ages. This clonotype came up a few times. Its cognate antigen is unknown. The V gene end was trimmed by 5 bases and the J gene end by 5 bases; junction bases not matched to a gene: 10. The CDR3 contains 16 residues. Germline-derived CDR1 and CDR2 are MNHEY and SVGEGT. Points from the study as a whole: Diversity was higher, and naive CD4+ cells more numerous, in long-lived donors than in aged donors.

A second PCR of about 6 to 12 cycles used a sample-barcoded 5' primer and a J-beta primer mix. TCRdb called the 5' RACE reads again in MiXCR, with one record for every CDR3 protein. This repertoire shows about 800,000 distinct CDR3 sequences, around 25% found once; its top ten account for more than 3%. Separately, the same data were catalogued under a study of T cells of mothers and their children.

The chain has TRBV6-2 or TRBV6-3 and TRBJ2-7; 12 bases align to TRBD2. The TCR was taken from a boy younger than 18 in good health. The sample consisted of blood. CDR3 bases: TGTGCCAGCAGTCCCCGAGGACTAGCGGGATACCACGAGCAGTACTTC. Protein product: CASSPRGLAGYHEQYF.